A single sample gave rise to the 19 T cell receptor beta chains below, sequenced in a study of blood T cells in healthy people across ages. With a J-beta primer mix and a sample-barcoded 5' primer, a second PCR ran 7 to 11 cycles. TCRdb re-called the 5' RACE reads with MiXCR, one entry per CDR3 protein. There are approximately 830,000 distinct CDR3 sequences in the sample; 62% occur only once, and around a quarter lies in the top ten. Sequenced: blood. These receptors were taken from a man aged 25-45 years in good health.

This clonotype was observed a handful of times. This chain uses TRBV12-3 or TRBV12-4 with TRBJ2-5; D is undetermined. V gave up 2 bases and J gave up 9 bases, with 13 bases separating them. CDR3 length equals 13 residues. The CDR3: CASSLSGPGSQYF. The DNA of the CDR3 is TGTGCCAGCAGTTTATCGGGCCCCGGGTCCCAGTACTTC.

The chain couples TRBV4-1 to TRBJ1-5; D may be TRBD1 (6 bases). V was cut by 1 base and J by 3 bases, with 10 bases left in between. The length of the CDR3 is 15 residues. Germline V gene data show CDR1 as MGHRA and CDR2 as YSYEKL. The CDR3 DNA reads as TGCGCCAGCAGCCAAGTGGACAGTTACAATCAGCCCCAGCATTTT. This sequence encodes CASSQVDSYNQPQHF.

In its sample, this clonotype was seen a few times. This chain joins TRBV10-3 and TRBJ2-1, with 7 nucleotides matching TRBD2. CDR1 is ENHRY and CDR2 is SYGVKD in the germline V gene. V lost 0 bases to trimming and J lost 10 bases; unmatched junction nucleotides: 12. The CDR3 spans 16 residues. CDR3 in DNA: TGTGCCATCAGTGAGTCTCATAGCGGGCGCCCGGGGGAGCAGTTCTTC. It yields the protein CAISESHSGRPGEQFF.

As to this clonotype: This may be a read error: a much more frequent sequence differs by one nucleotide. The genes are TRBV2 and TRBJ2-1; D remains unclear. CDR1 and CDR2 from the germline V gene are SNHLY and FYNNEI. Trimming took 3 bases from V and 5 from J, leaving 11 bases between them. There are 14 residues in the CDR3. The CDR3 DNA reads TGTGCCAGCAGTGAGCGCCCCGCGGACAATGAGCAGTTCTTC. Encoded protein: CASSERPADNEQFF.

This clonotype was seen only a few times. The chain combines TRBV5-6 with TRBJ2-5; TRBD2 aligns across 8 bases. Germline CDR1 SGHDT, CDR2 YYEEEE. The length of the CDR3 is 11 residues. Trimming cost V 8 bases and J 5 bases; bases outside gene matches: 2. The CDR3 region has the DNA TGTGCCAGTAGCGGGGTGGAGACCCAGTACTTC. Translated: CASSGVETQYF.

The rearrangement joins TRBV2 to TRBJ2-7, with D hard to call. With 8 bases removed from V and 6 bases from J, the gap between germline ends came to 11 bases. Germline loops: CDR1 SNHLY, CDR2 FYNNEI. There are 11 residues in the CDR3. CDR3 in amino acids: CASSMGSEQYF. The CDR3 nucleotides are TGTGCCAGCTCTATGGGGTCCGAGCAGTACTTC.

V gene TRBV5-6 combines with J gene TRBJ2-2, with no clear D. The CDR3 contains 16 residues. The V and J ends lost 1 base and 0 bases respectively, with 10 bases between them. Germline-derived CDR1 and CDR2 are SGHDT and YYEEEE. CDR3 in DNA: TGTGCCAGCAGCTTGTCCCAAGGCACGAACACCGGGGAGCTGTTTTTT. Amino acids: CASSLSQGTNTGELFF.

CDR3 nucleotide sequence: TGTGCCAGCAGTTACGGGGGGCCCCCTTCCTACAATGAGCAGTTCTTC. Encoded protein: CASSYGGPPSYNEQFF. This chain links TRBV6-6 with TRBJ2-1; D is tentatively TRBD1 or TRBD2 (6 bases each). The CDR3 is 16 amino acids. Between the trimmed V and J ends, which lost 2 bases and 1 base, there was a span of 12 bases. From germline, CDR1 is MNHNY and CDR2 SVGAGI (reference sequence).

This clonotype occurred a few times. The V gene is TRBV5-1, the J gene TRBJ2-7; D gene unclear. Trimming shortened V by 0 bases and J by 3 bases, and 10 bases separated the two germline ends. CDR1 SGHRS and CDR2 YFSETQ come from the germline V gene. CDR3 size: 14 residues. CDR3 sequence (DNA): TGCGCCAGCAGCTTGGAACCCACACGCTACGAGCAGTACTTC. Amino acid sequence: CASSLEPTRYEQYF.

The chain employs TRBV10-3 and TRBJ2-1; weak D call: TRBD1 (6 bases). The V gene's germline CDR1 is ENHRY and CDR2 SYGVKD. V was cut by 6 bases and J by 0 bases, with 15 bases left in between. CDR3 length: 16 amino acids. CDR3 loop: CAIRGQDVRSYNEQFF. CDR3 nucleotides: TGTGCCATCAGGGGACAAGACGTTCGCTCCTACAATGAGCAGTTCTTC.

V is TRBV6-5 and J is TRBJ2-5; 9 nucleotides align to TRBD2. This CDR3 is built from 15 residues. Germline loops: CDR1 MNHEY, CDR2 SVGAGI. Trimming removed 2 bases from V and 3 bases from J; junction bases left unmatched: 4. The CDR3 protein is CASSYDLAGKETQYF. CDR3 coding DNA: TGTGCCAGCAGTTACGATCTAGCGGGAAAAGAGACCCAGTACTTC.

This clonotype was observed a handful of times. This chain uses TRBV4-3 with TRBJ2-5, with D unclear. V lost 1 base, J lost 4 bases, and 4 bases lay in between. The V gene's germline CDR1 is LGHNA and CDR2 YSLEER. There are 12 residues in the CDR3. The CDR3 DNA follows: TGCGCCAGCAGCCAAGGTCGAGAGACCCAGTACTTC. Its protein is CASSQGRETQYF.

The chain employs TRBV9 and TRBJ2-3; no clear D gene. CDR1 and CDR2 (germline): SGDLS, YYNGEE. Trimming removed 0 bases from V and 7 bases from J, with 15 bases in between. There are 15 residues in the CDR3. The CDR3 DNA follows: TGTGCCAGCAGCGTAGACCACAGTCGTATATATACGCAGTATTTT. Its protein product is CASSVDHSRIYTQYF.

This CDR3 reads CASRTGRGPYNEQFF. CDR3 in DNA: TGTGCCAGCAGGACGGGGCGGGGGCCCTACAATGAGCAGTTCTTC. The chain recombines TRBV2 with TRBJ2-1, with a tentative D call TRBD2 (7 bases). Germline V gene data show CDR1 as SNHLY and CDR2 as FYNNEI. Trimming cost V 6 bases and J 2 bases, with 14 bases left between them. The CDR3 has 15 amino acids. The variable domain in full, with the rest retrieved from reference TRBV2 and TRBJ2-1, is EPEVTQTPSHQVTQMGQEVILRCVPISNHLYFYWYRQILGQKVEFLVSFYNNEISEKSEIFDDQFSVERPDGSNFTLKIRSTKLEDSAMYFCASRTGRGPYNEQFFGPGTRLTVL.

The chain links TRBV4-1 to TRBJ2-1; D may be TRBD1 or TRBD2 (6 bases each). The germline V and J ends were trimmed by 1 base and 1 base, with 14 bases remaining between them. The germline CDR1 and CDR2 sequences are MGHRA and YSYEKL. The length of the CDR3 is 17 residues. CDR3 amino acids: CASSQALGGKSYNEQFF. DNA of the CDR3: TGCGCCAGCAGCCAAGCGCTAGGGGGGAAATCCTACAATGAGCAGTTCTTC.

The chain links TRBV12-3 or TRBV12-4 to TRBJ2-7; the D is unclear. The CDR3 sequence is 14 residues long. Trimming took 6 bases from V and 5 from J, leaving 17 bases between them. The CDR3 reads CASSTPPSPHEQYF. CDR3 sequence (DNA): TGTGCCAGCAGCACCCCTCCCTCTCCCCACGAGCAGTACTTC.

At least ten counts were recorded for this clonotype. The chain is built from TRBV7-2 and TRBJ2-3; 14 positions agree with TRBD2. The J segment lost 4 bases and the V segment lost 0 bases, leaving 6 bases of the junction unmatched. There are 18 residues in the CDR3. Germline assignment: CDR1 SGHTA and CDR2 FQGNSA. DNA for the CDR3: TGTGCCAGCAGCTTAGCCCGACTAGCGGGGGGGTCCGCAGATACGCAGTATTTT. As protein: CASSLARLAGGSADTQYF.

The chain has TRBV29-1 and TRBJ2-7; 7 bases map to TRBD2. There are 13 residues in the CDR3. Germline V gene sequence: CDR1 SQVTM, CDR2 ANQGSEA. After removal of 6 bases from V and 4 bases from J, the junction contained 9 bases not matched to a gene. CDR3 bases: TGCAGCGTGGGGGGGACGGCCAGGTACGAGCAGTACTTC. Translating gives CSVGGTARYEQYF.

This clonotype is a singleton in its sample. This chain uses TRBV28 with TRBJ1-2; 8 positions match TRBD1. The CDR3 sequence is 15 residues long. V shed 6 bases and J 4 bases; nucleotides not matched to a gene: 10. Germline assignment: CDR1 MDHEN and CDR2 SYDVKM. CDR3 amino acids: CASRGPGGESYGYTF. Here the CDR3 DNA reads TGTGCCAGCAGGGGCCCAGGGGGCGAGAGCTATGGCTACACCTTC.